What follows describes a single T cell receptor (beta chain). Its cognate antigen is unknown. The sample is drawn from a study of T cell responses to AZD1222 COVID-19 vaccine. The repertoire was sequenced with immunoSEQ multiplex PCR; TCRdb's copy has only in-frame clones and lacks some. The sample has fewer than 200,000 clones, roughly 94% seen once. The CDR3 contains 12 residues. Trimming left V 4 bases short and J 5 bases short, with 8 bases between. Germline lookup yields CDR1 MNHEY and CDR2 SVGAGI. Findings and limits, study-wide: Just a handful of AZD1222 recipients tested seropositive at baseline. Regions left unmutated in variants are reportedly the target of nearly half of spike-specific TCRs. CD4 TCRs associated with vaccination spanned spike, dominating at 160-218 and 743-854.

The material sequenced was peripheral blood, taken 28 days after the second AZD1222 dose. The TCR was taken from an adult who received the AZD1222 COVID-19 vaccine. V usage is TRBV6-5 and J usage is TRBJ2-5, with D perhaps TRBD2 (6 bases). The CDR3 sequence is CASSFGGETQYF. As DNA, the CDR3 is TGTGCCAGCAGTTTTGGGGGGGAGACCCAGTACTTC.